The 10 T cell receptor beta chains listed next were all sequenced from one sample in a study of blood T cell repertoires in COVID-19. Here immunoSEQ multiplex PCR was the method, and the copy in TCRdb shows in-frame clones only, minus some. The sample contains 150,000 to 200,000 clones, around four fifths of which appear only once. Sequencing was carried out using peripheral blood. The receptors shown here come from a woman in her sixties or seventies with COVID-19, enrolled during active disease.

Turning to this clone: Other nucleotide sequences from this sample produce the same CDR3. The rearrangement uses TRBV6-5 and TRBJ1-4; 10 nucleotides align to TRBD1. Germline CDR1 and CDR2: MNHEY and SVGAGI. CDR3 length equals 14 residues. The J segment lost 8 bases and the V segment lost 0 bases, leaving 0 bases of the junction unmatched. For the CDR3, the DNA is TGTGCCAGCAGTTACTCGACAGGGGGCGAAAAACTGTTTTTT. Translation: CASSYSTGGEKLFF.

V and J are TRBV19 and TRBJ1-3; 8 bases line up with TRBD1. The germline gives CDR1 LNHDA, CDR2 SQIVND (reference sequence). The CDR3 extends over 14 amino acids. V shed 6 bases and J 4 bases; nucleotides not matched to a gene: 5. Here the CDR3 DNA reads TGTGCCAGTAGACGACAGGGGAACGGAAACACCATATATTTT. This gives the protein CASRRQGNGNTIYF.

V and J are TRBV27 and TRBJ2-1; 11 bases match TRBD2. The J segment lost 5 bases and the V segment lost 4 bases, leaving 10 bases of the junction unmatched. The CDR3 is made up of 17 amino acids. The V gene's germline CDR1 is MNHEY and CDR2 SMNVEV (reference sequence). CDR3 nucleotides: TGTGCCAGCAGTTCCGGGAGTAGCGGGGGGGACCACAATGAGCAGTTCTTC. Translation: CASSSGSSGGDHNEQFF.

CDR3 amino acids: CASARPGQGNYGYTF. The CDR3 coding sequence is TGTGCCAGCGCCCGTCCGGGACAGGGTAACTATGGCTACACCTTC. V gene TRBV6-5 combines with J gene TRBJ1-2; 9 positions agree with TRBD1. V lost 8 bases, J lost 1 base, and 8 bases stayed unmatched. Germline-derived CDR1 and CDR2 are MNHEY and SVGAGI. The CDR3 is 15 amino acids.

The chain links TRBV30 to TRBJ1-5; no reliable D call. Germline CDR1 reads GTSNPN; CDR2 reads SVGIG (reference sequence). Trimming removed 2 bases from V and 4 bases from J, with 12 bases in between. The CDR3 spans 14 residues. DNA of the CDR3: TGTGCCTGGAGTAGTGAGTTATTAAATCAGCCCCAGCATTTT. It encodes CAWSSELLNQPQHF.

This clone has a handful of counts. CDR3 sequence reads: CASSLRGQGTEAFF. In nucleotides, the CDR3 is TGTGCCAGCTCACTAAGGGGGCAGGGCACTGAAGCTTTCTTT. This sequence joins TRBV18 and TRBJ1-1; 7 nucleotides agree with TRBD1. Germline values: CDR1 KGHSH, CDR2 LQKENI. Trimming at V came to 4 bases and at J to 4 bases, leaving 6 bases not matched to a gene. There are 14 residues in the CDR3. The whole variable domain, filled in from reference TRBV18 and TRBJ1-1, reads NAGVMQNPRHLVRRRGQEARLRCSPMKGHSHVYWYRQLPEEGLKFMVYLQKENIIDESGMPKERFSAEFPKEGPSILRIQQVVRGDSAAYFCASSLRGQGTEAFFGQGTRLTVV.

V usage is TRBV5-1 and J usage is TRBJ2-1; perhaps TRBD2 as D (6 bases). This CDR3 has 14 residues. In germline, CDR1 is SGHRS, CDR2 YFSETQ. Between the trimmed V and J ends, which lost 8 bases and 1 base, there was a span of 13 bases. CDR3 residues: CASAKGTSYNEQFF. The CDR3 DNA reads as TGCGCCAGTGCTAAGGGGACTTCCTACAATGAGCAGTTCTTC.

This clone was recorded only once. The chain uses TRBV3-1 (or the pseudogene TRBV3-2) and TRBJ1-6; D call uncertain. Trimming pared 3 bases from V and 10 bases from J, leaving 10 bases between. Germline V gene sequence: CDR1 LGHDT, CDR2 YNNKEL (reference sequence). This CDR3 contains 13 residues. CDR3 in amino acids: CASSQGSGSPLHF. The DNA of the CDR3 is TGTGCCAGCAGCCAGGGCTCGGGATCACCCCTCCACTTT.

Points on this clone: Other DNA variants within this sample encode the same CDR3. The chain joins TRBV19 to TRBJ2-2; a possible D gene is TRBD1 (5 bases). The germline V gene has CDR1 LNHDA and CDR2 SQIVND (reference sequence). The length of the CDR3 is 16 residues. V lost 2 bases to trimming and J lost 0 bases, with 10 bases between them. The CDR3 sequence: CASSILGAANTGELFF. The CDR3 coding sequence is TGTGCCAGTAGTATACTAGGGGCCGCGAACACCGGGGAGCTGTTTTTT. Together with reference TRBV19 and TRBJ2-2, the CDR3 gives the full variable domain: DGGITQSPKYLFRKEGQNVTLSCEQNLNHDAMYWYRQDPGQGLRLIYYSQIVNDFQKGDIAEGYSVSREKKESFPLTVTSAQKNPTAFYLCASSILGAANTGELFFGEGSRLTVL.

The chain links TRBV19 to TRBJ1-1; 8 positions match TRBD1. Germline V CDR1 and CDR2: LNHDA, SQIVND (reference sequence). V shed 6 bases, J shed 1 base, and the junction held 1 base outside the gene matches. The CDR3 is 13 residues long. The CDR3 bases are TGTGCCAGTAGGGGGACAGGGAACACTGAAGCTTTCTTT. Translation: CASRGTGNTEAFF.